This T cell receptor beta chain was captured by sequencing in a study of shared clonotypes between healthy human individuals. Points from the study as a whole: Some clonotypes were shared by all four sorted-subset donors, while others were not shared. The non-shared ones had lower generation probabilities than the shared ones.

The germline CDR1 and CDR2 sequences are SQVTM and ANQGSEA. The ends were cut back, 7 bases at V and 0 bases at J, with 13 bases in the middle. The CDR3 loop spans 14 amino acids. All donors qualified as healthy HIV-negative adults and had experienced no recent acute infections or vaccinations. What CD8 memory combined were CD45RO+ cells and CCR7-negative CD45RA+ TemRA cells. This clone turned up a few times. Its antigen is unknown. The run depth of the assay was deep. Only in-frame clones appear in the TCRdb table, and some are missing; sequencing was by immunoSEQ multiplex PCR. The table shows about 120,000 clones, with about two thirds occurring only once.

Sequencing input: memory CD8+ T cells sorted from blood. The subset: CD45RO+ cells pooled with CCR7-negative TemRA cells. The chain recombines TRBV29-1 with TRBJ2-1, with D perhaps matching TRBD2 (6 bases). The receptor was isolated from a woman under 40 in good health. CDR3 coding DNA: TGCAGCGCCGTGGGGGGAAGCTCCTACAATGAGCAGTTCTTC. It codes for CSAVGGSSYNEQFF.